Each of the 32 T cell receptor beta chains below was sequenced from the same sample in a study of long-term antiretroviral therapy in people with HIV. Researchers ran immunoSEQ v3.0 at survey level. Here immunoSEQ multiplex PCR was the method, and the copy in TCRdb shows in-frame clones only, minus some. The sample shows around 27,000 clones, around 79% of them seen only once. The input for sequencing was unsorted PBMCs, taken 1.1 years before starting antiretroviral therapy. These receptors originate from a woman under 40 with HIV.

This chain uses TRBV6-1 with TRBJ2-5; TRBD1 aligns across 10 bases. CDR1 MNHNS and CDR2 SASEGT come from the germline V gene. This CDR3 is built from 15 residues. The V gene end was trimmed by 2 bases and the J gene end by 1 base; junction bases not matched to a gene: 1. The chain's CDR3 is CASSEWDRGQETQYF. For the CDR3, the DNA is TGTGCCAGCAGTGAATGGGACAGGGGCCAAGAGACCCAGTACTTC.

J is TRBJ2-3 and V is TRBV27; D unresolved. With 6 bases removed from V and 5 bases from J, the gap between germline ends came to 24 bases. The CDR3 sequence is 17 residues long. Germline assignment: CDR1 MNHEY and CDR2 SMNVEV (reference sequence). This CDR3 reads CASSRTGSPGPGDTQYF. The DNA for the CDR3 is TGTGCCAGCAGCAGAACCGGGTCCCCTGGCCCTGGAGATACGCAGTATTTT.

The chain combines TRBV5-1 with TRBJ2-2, with 10 bases that match TRBD2. V dropped 4 bases and J dropped 8; count of bases not matched to a gene: 8. The CDR3 spans 15 residues. Germline V lookup: CDR1 SGHRS, CDR2 YFSETQ. The CDR3 sequence is CASSRGTSDSGELFF. The CDR3 DNA reads as TGCGCCAGCAGCCGAGGGACTAGCGATAGTGGGGAGCTGTTTTTT.

The CDR3, as DNA: TGTGCCAGCAGCTTGGCTCGGGGGACGAGCAATCAGCCCCAGCATTTT. As protein: CASSLARGTSNQPQHF. This rearrangement joins TRBV5-6 to TRBJ1-5; weak D call: TRBD1 (5 bases). The CDR3 extends over 16 amino acids. Trimming shortened V by 0 bases and J by 1 base, and 11 bases separated the two germline ends. Looked up from germline, CDR1 is SGHDT and CDR2 is YYEEEE.

The rearrangement joins TRBV9 to TRBJ2-1; D might be TRBD1 or TRBD2, each matching 5 bases. Germline lookup yields CDR1 SGDLS and CDR2 YYNGEE. CDR3 length: 17 residues. V was shortened by 0 bases and J by 3 bases, with 16 bases between the two germline ends. In DNA, the CDR3 is TGTGCCAGCAGCGTAGGGACAACGGGACGGAGCTACAATGAGCAGTTCTTC. It codes for CASSVGTTGRSYNEQFF.

This clone was observed a handful of times. The gene calls are TRBV5-5 and TRBJ2-2; unclear D gene. CDR3 length equals 15 residues. Trimming cost V 3 bases and J 4 bases, with 13 bases left between them. The germline V gene has CDR1 SGHKS and CDR2 YYEKEE (reference sequence). The CDR3 DNA is TGTGCCAGCAGCTCCCGGACGACGAGCACCGGGGAGCTGTTTTTT. It specifies CASSSRTTSTGELFF.

The chain carries TRBV18 and TRBJ1-3; no firm D call. CDR1 and CDR2 from the germline V gene are KGHSH and LQKENI. Trimming shortened V by 6 bases and J by 4 bases, and 10 bases separated the two germline ends. The CDR3 totals 13 residues. The CDR3 DNA reads as TGTGCCAGCTCCGAGCTGTCCGGAAACACCATATATTTT. It yields the protein CASSELSGNTIYF. Using reference TRBV18 and TRBJ1-3 for the parts outside the CDR3, the full variable domain is NAGVMQNPRHLVRRRGQEARLRCSPMKGHSHVYWYRQLPEEGLKFMVYLQKENIIDESGMPKERFSAEFPKEGPSILRIQQVVRGDSAAYFCASSELSGNTIYFGEGSWLTVV.

The J gene is TRBJ2-1, the V gene TRBV30; 9 bases match TRBD2. Per the germline V gene, CDR1 is GTSNPN and CDR2 is SVGIG (reference sequence). CDR3 length equals 15 residues. With 4 bases clipped from V and 0 bases from J, the junction kept 4 bases outside the gene matches. The CDR3 DNA is TGTGCCTGGAATAGCGGGGGAACCTCCTACAATGAGCAGTTCTTC. Translating it yields CAWNSGGTSYNEQFF.

V gene TRBV5-6 combines with J gene TRBJ2-5; 7 bases map to TRBD1. V lost 4 bases to trimming and J lost 2 bases; unmatched junction nucleotides: 8. The CDR3 totals 15 residues. CDR1 and CDR2 from the germline V gene are SGHDT and YYEEEE. CDR3 nucleotides: TGTGCCAGCAGCCCTCGACCCAGGGGGCAAGAGACCCAGTACTTC. Its protein product is CASSPRPRGQETQYF.

V and J are TRBV6-1 and TRBJ2-3; D may be TRBD1 (6 bases). V lost 8 bases and J lost 1, with 16 bases in between. This CDR3 region has 15 residues. The germline V gene has CDR1 MNHNS and CDR2 SASEGT. The CDR3 region is CASGQTGPGTDTQYF. DNA of the CDR3: TGTGCCAGCGGACAAACAGGGCCCGGCACAGATACGCAGTATTTT.

This clone was detected a few times. The J gene is TRBJ1-1, the V gene TRBV29-1; D ambiguous. This CDR3 spans 11 amino acids. Germline-derived CDR1 and CDR2 are SQVTM and ANQGSEA. V lost 3 bases and J lost 1, with 3 bases in between. In DNA form, the CDR3 reads TGCAGCGTTGACAGGAACACTGAAGCTTTCTTT. Its protein product is CSVDRNTEAFF.

The chain carries TRBV5-1 and TRBJ1-1, with D possibly matching TRBD1 (5 bases). The V gene lost 5 bases and the J gene lost 6 bases, with 17 bases spanning the gap. CDR1 and CDR2 from the germline V gene are SGHRS and YFSETQ. The CDR3 consists of 14 residues. CDR3 residues: CASRTSRVSAEAFF. CDR3 nucleotides: TGCGCCAGCAGAACTAGCAGGGTTTCCGCTGAAGCTTTCTTT.

This clone was seen once. V gene TRBV4-1 combines with J gene TRBJ1-2, with D hard to call. V was shortened by 4 bases and J by 7 bases, with 10 bases between the two germline ends. This CDR3 has 12 residues. CDR1 is MGHRA and CDR2 is YSYEKL in the germline V gene. The CDR3: CASSLPTGGYTF. The CDR3, as DNA: TGCGCCAGCAGCCTCCCGACTGGTGGCTACACCTTC.

V and J are TRBV5-1 and TRBJ2-2; weak D call: TRBD1 (6 bases). This CDR3 has 15 amino acids. Trimming cost V 1 base and J 7 bases, with 14 bases left between them. In germline, CDR1 is SGHRS, CDR2 YFSETQ. CDR3 loop: CASSLYRDINGELFF. The CDR3 DNA follows: TGCGCCAGCAGCTTGTACCGGGACATTAACGGGGAGCTGTTTTTT.

In DNA form, the CDR3 reads TGCAGTGCCCGGGGTGACGATACGCAGTATTTT. Its protein product is CSARGDDTQYF. The V gene is TRBV20-1, the J gene TRBJ2-3; D might be TRBD2 (5 bases). The CDR3 contains 11 residues. The V end lost 6 bases, the J end lost 6 bases, and 10 bases lay between the germline ends. Germline loops: CDR1 DFQATT, CDR2 SNEGSKA (reference sequence).

The chain has TRBV7-2 and TRBJ1-3; no definite D call. Germline V gene data show CDR1 as SGHTA and CDR2 as FQGNSA. This CDR3 comprises 13 residues. Deletions cut 10 bases from V and 1 base from J, with 11 bases between. The CDR3 spells CAIATGSGNTIYF. CDR3 sequence (DNA): TGTGCCATTGCCACGGGGTCTGGAAACACCATATATTTT.

In its sample, this clone was seen once. The V gene is TRBV18, the J gene TRBJ1-1; maybe TRBD1 (5 bases). CDR3 length: 15 residues. V shed 6 bases and J shed 0 bases, with 14 bases lying between them. Germline CDR1 KGHSH, CDR2 LQKENI. The DNA for the CDR3 is TGTGCCAGCTCCCGGGACGGAATTTTGAACACTGAAGCTTTCTTT. Protein sequence: CASSRDGILNTEAFF.

The chain links TRBV6-6 to TRBJ1-1; 7 bases map to TRBD1. Germline V gives CDR1 MNHNY, CDR2 SVGAGI (reference sequence). The CDR3 loop spans 13 amino acids. The V and J ends lost 5 bases and 1 base, in that order; junction bases with no gene match: 1. In nucleotides, the CDR3 is TGTGCCAGCAGTCGACAGGGGAACACTGAAGCTTTCTTT. It translates to CASSRQGNTEAFF.

The chain is built from TRBV27 and TRBJ2-2; D gene unclear. Trimming took off 0 bases at V and 5 bases at J, with 7 bases between the two ends. Germline loops: CDR1 MNHEY, CDR2 SMNVEV (reference sequence). The CDR3 is 14 amino acids. CDR3 sequence reads: CASSLSAGTGELFF. The CDR3 nucleotides read TGTGCCAGCAGTTTATCTGCCGGGACCGGGGAGCTGTTTTTT.

This chain joins TRBV18 and TRBJ1-2, with D unclear. Between the trimmed V and J ends, which lost 4 bases and 3 bases, there was a span of 30 bases. This CDR3 spans 20 amino acids. From germline, CDR1 is KGHSH and CDR2 LQKENI. The CDR3: CASSLTLHTAGSGGDYGYTF. The CDR3 DNA reads TGTGCCAGCTCACTCACACTACATACAGCCGGATCGGGCGGCGACTATGGCTACACCTTC.

This clone was seen a handful of times. This CDR3 is CASSVQPSNQPQHF. CDR3 coding DNA: TGTGCCAGTAGTGTACAGCCCAGCAATCAGCCCCAGCATTTT. The genes are TRBV19 and TRBJ1-5; no reliable D call. V was shortened by 5 bases and J by 1 base, with 9 bases between the two germline ends. Germline CDR1 and CDR2: LNHDA and SQIVND (reference sequence). CDR3 length: 14 residues. The entire variable domain, with the rest obtained from reference TRBV19 and TRBJ1-5, is as follows: DGGITQSPKYLFRKEGQNVTLSCEQNLNHDAMYWYRQDPGQGLRLIYYSQIVNDFQKGDIAEGYSVSREKKESFPLTVTSAQKNPTAFYLCASSVQPSNQPQHFGDGTRLSIL.

This chain uses TRBV4-1 with TRBJ2-7; 10 bases line up with TRBD2. Unmatched junction bases numbered 6, after V lost 1 base and J lost 6 bases. This CDR3 is 15 amino acids long. Per germline, CDR1 MGHRA and CDR2 YSYEKL. CDR3 in DNA: TGCGCCAGCAGCCAAGTTCCAGCGGGGGGGGGCGAGCAGTACTTC. Amino acids: CASSQVPAGGGEQYF.

This clone was counted a few times. The CDR3 protein is CASSPGTIGNTIYF. The CDR3 DNA reads as TGTGCCAGCAGCCCGGGGACGATCGGAAACACCATATATTTT. The J gene is TRBJ1-3, the V gene TRBV6-5; maybe TRBD1 (5 bases). Between the trimmed V and J ends, which lost 6 bases and 4 bases, there was a span of 13 bases. CDR1 is MNHEY, CDR2 SVGAGI, per germline. The CDR3 contains 14 residues.

The chain joins TRBV14 to TRBJ1-2; no definite D call. Germline V gives CDR1 SGHDN, CDR2 FVKESK. The CDR3 sequence is 12 residues long. V lost 4 bases and J 8 bases, leaving 11 bases between the germline ends. The CDR3 spells CASSPAGLGYTF. The DNA of the CDR3 is TGTGCCAGCAGCCCGGCAGGTCTGGGCTACACCTTC.

V and J are TRBV11-2 and TRBJ2-5, with D perhaps TRBD2 (5 bases). Deletions cut 0 bases from V and 5 bases from J, with 13 bases between. Germline CDR1 is SGHAT and CDR2 is FQNNGV. The CDR3 sequence is 15 residues long. This CDR3 is CASSLDHGVDETQYF. CDR3 nucleotide sequence: TGTGCCAGCAGCTTAGATCACGGGGTTGACGAGACCCAGTACTTC. Filled out from reference TRBV11-2 and TRBJ2-5, the complete variable domain reads EAGVAQSPRYKIIEKRQSVAFWCNPISGHATLYWYQQILGQGPKLLIQFQNNGVVDDSQLPKDRFSAERLKGVDSTLKIQPAKLEDSAVYLCASSLDHGVDETQYFGPGTRLLVL.

The chain uses TRBV10-3 and TRBJ2-7; either TRBD1 or TRBD2 may supply D (5 bases each). The CDR3 length is 15 residues. V lost 4 bases and J 0 bases, leaving 13 bases between the germline ends. Germline CDR1 ENHRY, CDR2 SYGVKD. The CDR3 DNA follows: TGTGCCATCAGTGCAGGGAAAGGGAGCTCCTACGAGCAGTACTTC. Its protein is CAISAGKGSSYEQYF.

The chain is built from TRBV6-5 and TRBJ1-1, with unresolved D. This CDR3 has 16 amino acids. Germline CDR1 and CDR2: MNHEY and SVGAGI. V was cut by 0 bases and J by 1 base, with 12 bases left in between. The CDR3 is CASSYSLRYPNTEAFF. The DNA for the CDR3 is TGTGCCAGCAGTTACTCCTTACGTTACCCGAACACTGAAGCTTTCTTT.

The chain joins TRBV19 to TRBJ2-7, with D possibly called TRBD1 or TRBD2 (5 bases each). The CDR3 length is 14 residues. The ends were cut back, 5 bases at V and 2 bases at J, with 13 bases in the middle. The germline CDR1 and CDR2 sequences are LNHDA and SQIVND (reference sequence). CDR3: CASSLGPGPYEQYF. CDR3 in DNA: TGTGCCAGTAGTTTGGGACCGGGACCCTACGAGCAGTACTTC.

By share, this clone ranks as medium-sized (0.01 to 0.1%). The V and J genes are TRBV6-1 and TRBJ2-7, with a possible D match to TRBD2 (5 bases). The CDR3 sequence is 12 residues long. In germline, CDR1 is MNHNS, CDR2 SASEGT. Trimming removed 4 bases at V and 9 bases at J, with 13 bases between. The CDR3 protein is CASSGEGSRQYF. The CDR3 DNA follows: TGTGCCAGCAGTGGAGAAGGGAGCAGGCAGTACTTC.

This clone has a single count. The V call is TRBV5-6, the J call TRBJ2-5; 10 bases fit TRBD1. This CDR3 contains 15 residues. CDR1 is SGHDT, CDR2 YYEEEE, per germline. V lost 7 bases to trimming and J lost 4 bases; unmatched junction nucleotides: 10. CDR3 bases: TGTGCCAGCCAGCCCCGACAGGGGGCAGGAGAGACCCAGTACTTC. This codes for CASQPRQGAGETQYF.

The V gene is TRBV19, the J gene TRBJ2-5, with a weak D call TRBD2 (6 bases). This CDR3 comprises 16 residues. Trimming shortened V by 5 bases and J by 3 bases, and 19 bases separated the two germline ends. Germline V gives CDR1 LNHDA, CDR2 SQIVND (reference sequence). The CDR3 reads CASSATNLGGKETQYF. For the CDR3, the DNA is TGTGCCAGTAGTGCAACGAACTTGGGGGGTAAAGAGACCCAGTACTTC.

The gene calls are TRBV6-1 and TRBJ2-3; 7 bases agree with TRBD1. The germline V gene has CDR1 MNHNS and CDR2 SASEGT. The CDR3 has 18 amino acids. The trim removed 4 bases at V and 5 bases at J, leaving 18 bases unmatched. Here the CDR3 reads CASSGPTGQTIEEDTQYF. The CDR3 nucleotides read TGTGCCAGCAGTGGGCCGACGGGACAGACGATTGAGGAAGATACGCAGTATTTT.